This T cell receptor (beta chain) stems from a study of T cell responses to AZD1222 COVID-19 vaccine. Study background: The study pooled second doses at about 4 or about 12 weeks.

A note on this clone: Antigen specificity is unknown.

Notes on the study in general: A reported finding is that nearly half of spike-specific TCRs target unmutated variant regions.

The method was immunoSEQ multiplex PCR; TCRdb's version includes in-frame clones alone and lacks a portion of them. Of more than 110,000 clones listed, around nine tenths are singletons. The origin of this receptor is an adult in good health. The input for sequencing was peripheral blood, taken on day 0 of AZD1222 vaccination.

CDR3 residues: CASRTGSSYEQYF. The CDR3 nucleotides are TGTGCCAGCCGGACAGGAAGCTCCTACGAGCAGTACTTC. The V call is TRBV6-5, the J call TRBJ2-7, with 7 positions matching TRBD1. Trimming took 8 bases from V and 0 from J; bases not matched to a gene: 4. Germline CDR1 MNHEY, CDR2 SVGAGI. The CDR3 loop spans 13 amino acids.